These 23 T cell receptor beta chains came from one sample sequenced in a study of shared clonotypes between healthy human individuals. The protocol was immunoSEQ multiplex PCR, while the TCRdb copy is restricted to in-frame clones and leaves out a portion. The sample lists a few million clones; over 85% were seen once. The sample was naive CD4+ T cells from PBMCs. Subset of the sample: CD45RA+ positively selected. The receptors stem from a man younger than 35 in good health. Some clones in this sample may be carry-over from other donors' samples.

This chain links TRBV28 with TRBJ1-1; D might be TRBD1 (5 bases). Germline V CDR1 and CDR2: MDHEN, SYDVKM. The V end was cut by 6 bases, the J end by 1 base, with 18 bases between. The CDR3 runs 16 residues. The CDR3 coding sequence is TGTGCCAGCAGCTCTCTGACAGCGAACCCGAACACTGAAGCTTTCTTT. It translates to CASSSLTANPNTEAFF.

This chain connects TRBV6-1 to TRBJ1-2; D unresolved. There are 12 residues in the CDR3. V shed 5 bases and J shed 4 bases, with 8 bases lying between them. Per germline, CDR1 MNHNS and CDR2 SASEGT. The CDR3 region is CASSSGSYGYTF. CDR3 bases: TGTGCCAGCAGTTCTGGGAGCTATGGCTACACCTTC.

This clone was detected only once. V gene TRBV30 combines with J gene TRBJ2-1, with 9 bases aligning to TRBD2. The junction had 11 bases not matched to a gene; V was cut back by 3 bases and J by 5 bases. There are 16 residues in the CDR3. Germline CDR1 is GTSNPN and CDR2 is SVGIG (reference sequence). CDR3 in amino acids: CAWRGGLANINNEQFF. The DNA of the CDR3 is TGTGCCTGGAGGGGCGGACTAGCGAATATAAACAATGAGCAGTTCTTC.

The rearrangement joins TRBV19 to TRBJ1-5, with D perhaps TRBD1 (5 bases). Per germline, CDR1 LNHDA and CDR2 SQIVND (reference sequence). Trimming cost V 7 bases and J 5 bases, with 12 bases left between them. The CDR3 is 13 residues long. The CDR3 nucleotides are TGTGCCAGTACCGACAGACGTGATCAGCCCCAGCATTTT. This gives the protein CASTDRRDQPQHF. The full variable domain, rest sourced from reference TRBV19 and TRBJ1-5, is DGGITQSPKYLFRKEGQNVTLSCEQNLNHDAMYWYRQDPGQGLRLIYYSQIVNDFQKGDIAEGYSVSREKKESFPLTVTSAQKNPTAFYLCASTDRRDQPQHFGDGTRLSIL.

The chain's CDR3 is CASSLGGVNTEAFF. CDR3 in DNA: TGTGCCAGCAGTTTAGGGGGGGTGAACACTGAAGCTTTCTTT. The chain combines TRBV27 with TRBJ1-1; perhaps TRBD1 as D (5 bases). The germline V gene encodes CDR1 MNHEY and CDR2 SMNVEV (reference sequence). The ends were cut back, 2 bases at V and 0 bases at J, with 7 bases in the middle. The CDR3 contains 14 residues.

With respect to this clone: Within the sample, other DNA sequences also encode this same CDR3. The chain recombines TRBV30 with TRBJ2-5; TRBD1 matches 9 bases. The CDR3 extends over 14 amino acids. J was trimmed by 4 bases and V by 0 bases; bases with no gene match: 3. From germline, CDR1 is GTSNPN and CDR2 SVGIG (reference sequence). Here the CDR3 reads CAWSVDRGVETQYF. CDR3 nucleotides: TGTGCCTGGAGTGTTGACAGGGGGGTAGAGACCCAGTACTTC.

The chain has TRBV19 and TRBJ1-1, with unresolved D. The CDR3 has 13 amino acids. V gave up 3 bases and J gave up 1 base, with 6 bases separating them. CDR1 is LNHDA and CDR2 is SQIVND in the germline V gene (reference sequence). The CDR3 region is CASSISANTEAFF. The DNA for the CDR3 is TGTGCCAGTAGTATTTCGGCGAACACTGAAGCTTTCTTT.

This chain links TRBV7-8 with TRBJ2-3; D remains ambiguous. This CDR3 region has 15 residues. The germline V gene has CDR1 SGHVS and CDR2 FQNEAQ. V was trimmed by 1 base and J by 0 bases, leaving 8 bases between them. The CDR3 bases are TGTGCCAGCAGCTTAGAAGGTTCGAGCACAGATACGCAGTATTTT. The encoded protein is CASSLEGSSTDTQYF.

This clone was found once. The chain carries TRBV10-1 and TRBJ2-3; the D gene is possibly TRBD2 (7 bases). This CDR3 is 16 amino acids long. Germline CDR1 WNHNN, CDR2 SYGVQD (reference sequence). V gave up 4 bases and J gave up 1 base, with 15 bases separating them. CDR3 nucleotides: TGCGCCAGCAGTGCGGGGGGCGCGTCCGGCACAGATACGCAGTATTTT. Translation gives CASSAGGASGTDTQYF.

The V call is TRBV7-2, the J call TRBJ2-2; TRBD2 matches at 11 bases. V lost 5 bases, J lost 5 bases, and 7 bases stayed unmatched. CDR3 length: 16 amino acids. Germline CDR1 SGHTA, CDR2 FQGNSA. For the CDR3, the DNA is TGTGCCAGCAGCGTCTCTAGCGGGAGGATAACCGGGGAGCTGTTTTTT. Protein: CASSVSSGRITGELFF.

V gene TRBV7-9 combines with J gene TRBJ1-1; D gene ambiguous. Deletions cut 5 bases from V and 3 bases from J, with 16 bases between. CDR1 is SEHNR and CDR2 is FQNEAQ in the germline V gene (reference sequence). The CDR3 is 15 amino acids. The CDR3 bases are TGTGCCAGCAGCCAAGAATCGGTTCACGACACTGAAGCTTTCTTT. Translating it yields CASSQESVHDTEAFF.

The rearrangement joins TRBV7-9 to TRBJ2-5, with D maybe TRBD2 (6 bases). This CDR3 contains 12 residues. The V end lost 5 bases, the J end lost 5 bases, and 9 bases lay between the germline ends. Germline V gene data show CDR1 as SEHNR and CDR2 as FQNEAQ (reference sequence). The chain's CDR3 is CASSPGVETQYF. CDR3 coding DNA: TGTGCCAGCAGCCCGGGAGTCGAGACCCAGTACTTC. Full variable domain (outside the CDR3, taken from reference TRBV7-9 and TRBJ2-5): DTGVSQNPRHKITKRGQNVTFRCDPISEHNRLYWYRQTLGQGPEFLTYFQNEAQLEKSRLLSDRFSAERPKGSFSTLEIQRTEQGDSAMYLCASSPGVETQYFGPGTRLLVL.

The rearrangement links TRBV6-5 to TRBJ2-7, with TRBD1 matching over 9 bases. CDR3 length: 16 amino acids. In germline, CDR1 is MNHEY, CDR2 SVGAGI. V lost 2 bases, J lost 7 bases, and 12 bases stayed unmatched. The CDR3 nucleotides are TGTGCCAGCAGTTACAGCCGGGACAGGGACCTTCGGGAGCAGTACTTC. This sequence encodes CASSYSRDRDLREQYF.

This chain uses TRBV6-1 with TRBJ1-1; D gene uncertain. Looked up from germline, CDR1 is MNHNS and CDR2 is SASEGT. The CDR3 spans 9 residues. The V gene lost 3 bases and the J gene lost 10 bases, with 3 bases spanning the gap. DNA of the CDR3: TGTGCCAGCAGTGATGTAGCTTTCTTT. It codes for CASSDVAFF.

The J gene is TRBJ2-2, the V gene TRBV7-8; D call uncertain. Germline loops: CDR1 SGHVS, CDR2 FQNEAQ. Trimming pared 2 bases from V and 0 bases from J, leaving 7 bases between. The CDR3 has 15 residues. The DNA of the CDR3 is TGTGCCAGCAGCTTACTGGCGTCGAACACCGGGGAGCTGTTTTTT. Protein product: CASSLLASNTGELFF.

Only one count was recorded for this clone. The chain links TRBV29-1 to TRBJ1-2; TRBD1 might be the D (5 bases). The CDR3 sequence is 13 residues long. Trimming took off 7 bases at V and 2 bases at J, with 14 bases between the two ends. Germline V gene lookup returns CDR1 SQVTM and CDR2 ANQGSEA. This CDR3 is CSAGGQGNYGYTF. Written as DNA, the CDR3 is TGCAGCGCTGGGGGTCAGGGAAACTATGGCTACACCTTC.

Comments on this clone: This sample includes further DNA sequences coding for the same CDR3. The gene calls are TRBV5-1 and TRBJ1-2; the match to TRBD1 covers 8 bases. Germline V gene sequence: CDR1 SGHRS, CDR2 YFSETQ. With 4 bases clipped from V and 6 bases from J, the junction kept 5 bases outside the gene matches. The CDR3 loop spans 13 amino acids. This CDR3 is CASSPDRGNGYTF. CDR3 sequence (DNA): TGCGCCAGCAGCCCCGACAGGGGTAATGGCTACACCTTC.

Worth noting for this clone: This CDR3 is also generated by other DNA sequences in the sample. This chain links TRBV9 with TRBJ2-1; 8 bases are a match to TRBD2. Trimming at V came to 0 bases and at J to 3 bases, leaving 5 bases not matched to a gene. From germline, CDR1 is SGDLS and CDR2 YYNGEE. The CDR3 totals 16 residues. In nucleotides, the CDR3 is TGTGCCAGCAGCGTAGTCGGCGGGAGGAACTACAATGAGCAGTTCTTC. Translated: CASSVVGGRNYNEQFF.

J is TRBJ2-1 and V is TRBV19; a possible D gene is TRBD2 (6 bases). This CDR3 has 15 amino acids. Trimming stripped 7 bases from V and 2 bases from J, with 15 bases between. Germline V gene lookup returns CDR1 LNHDA and CDR2 SQIVND (reference sequence). The CDR3 reads CASTPRGGTYNEQFF. The CDR3 DNA follows: TGTGCCAGTACCCCCAGAGGCGGGACCTACAATGAGCAGTTCTTC.

The chain uses TRBV4-2 and TRBJ1-4; D remains unclear. Germline CDR1 LGHNA, CDR2 YNFKEQ. V lost 1 base to trimming and J lost 8 bases, with 20 bases between them. CDR3 length equals 17 residues. The DNA for the CDR3 is TGTGCCAGCAGCCAAGGGTCGGGGAGACATCTTGGGGAAAAACTGTTTTTT. The encoded protein is CASSQGSGRHLGEKLFF.

This chain uses TRBV6-5 with TRBJ2-6; D gene ambiguous. The CDR3 sequence is 15 residues long. The V and J ends lost 7 bases and 1 base respectively, with 11 bases between them. Germline V gene lookup returns CDR1 MNHEY and CDR2 SVGAGI. The CDR3 bases are TGTGCCAGCACCGTGGGTGTTTCTGGGGCCAACGTCCTGACTTTC. Translation gives CASTVGVSGANVLTF.

Of note for this clone: Mismatch with germline at one junction end may stem from a read error. This chain connects TRBV7-9 to TRBJ1-2; 7 positions agree with TRBD1. CDR1 and CDR2 (germline): SEHNR, FQNEAQ (reference sequence). The CDR3 length is 12 residues. CDR3 sequence (DNA): TGTGCCAGCAGCAAAACAGGGGCTTCGTTCCCCTTC. Its protein product is CASSKTGASFPF.

V and J are TRBV4-1 and TRBJ1-2; unclear D gene. This CDR3 has 17 amino acids. CDR1 is MGHRA, CDR2 YSYEKL, per germline. Trimming removed 3 bases from V and 2 bases from J, with 19 bases in between. The CDR3 sequence: CASSQRDRVGLNYGYTF. The CDR3 region has the DNA TGCGCCAGCAGCCAGAGGGATAGGGTGGGTTTAAACTATGGCTACACCTTC.